Listed below are T cell receptor beta chains from one sample, sequenced in a study of breast tumors, draining lymph nodes, adjacent tissues. Using its own MiXCR run on the multiplex PCR reads, TCRdb lists one record per CDR3 protein. The repertoire holds about 220,000 distinct CDR3 sequences, with under 40% as singletons. Sequences were obtained from axillary lymph node tissue. The receptors here all came from a female donor with breast cancer. Some clones in this sample may be carry-over from other donors' samples. CDR3s include the opening cysteine and the closing phenylalanine or tryptophan. Each record gives: clone size, J gene, D gene, V gene, CDR3 protein, CDR3 DNA. The D gene is left open where the match is weak. Size is stated for part of the rows, as once, few or many counts, or as a class when the clone is expanded.

abundance: many
j_gene: TRBJ1-6
d_gene: -
v_gene: TRBV6-5
CDR3aa: CASSLPGAPLHF
CDR3nt: TGTGCCAGCAGTTTACCCGGGGCACCCCTCCACTTT

abundance: many
j_gene: TRBJ2-3
d_gene: TRBD2
v_gene: TRBV9
CDR3aa: CASSLSGRWTDTQYF
CDR3nt: TGTGCCAGCAGCCTCAGCGGGAGGTGGACAGATACGCAGTATTTT

abundance: -
j_gene: TRBJ1-2
d_gene: -
v_gene: TRBV29-1
CDR3aa: CSVEDSGPYRGRVDGYTF
CDR3nt: TGCAGCGTTGAAGATTCCGGGCCCTATAGGGGTAGGGTAGATGGCTACACCTTC

abundance: many
j_gene: TRBJ2-1
d_gene: TRBD2
v_gene: TRBV5-1
CDR3aa: CASSPRVGGEGNEQFF
CDR3nt: TGCGCCAGCAGCCCCCGGGTGGGCGGGGAGGGGAATGAGCAGTTCTTC

abundance: many
j_gene: TRBJ2-7
d_gene: -
v_gene: TRBV27
CDR3aa: CASSVTAVRKQYF
CDR3nt: TGTGCCAGCAGTGTGACAGCTGTACGCAAGCAGTACTTC

abundance: many
j_gene: TRBJ1-2
d_gene: -
v_gene: TRBV7-9
CDR3aa: CASSLGDGSNYGYPF
CDR3nt: TGTGCCAGCAGCTTAGGGGACGGGTCTAACTATGGCTACCCCTTC

abundance: many
j_gene: TRBJ2-2
d_gene: -
v_gene: TRBV5-5
CDR3aa: CASSPNWPTGELFF
CDR3nt: TGTGCCAGCAGCCCTAACTGGCCCACCGGGGAGCTGTTTTTT

abundance: many
j_gene: TRBJ1-6
d_gene: -
v_gene: TRBV27
CDR3aa: CASSFDPEPGPFSPLHF
CDR3nt: TGTGCCAGCAGTTTTGATCCCGAGCCGGGCCCTTTTTCACCCCTCCACTTT

abundance: many
j_gene: TRBJ2-1
d_gene: TRBD2
v_gene: TRBV20-1
CDR3aa: CSARSSGGAQANYNEQFF
CDR3nt: TGCAGTGCTAGATCTAGCGGGGGGGCCCAGGCAAACTACAATGAGCAGTTCTTC

abundance: many
j_gene: TRBJ1-5
d_gene: TRBD1
v_gene: TRBV10-2
CDR3aa: CASKGADPNQPQHF
CDR3nt: TGCGCCAGCAAGGGGGCCGACCCTAATCAGCCCCAGCATTTT

abundance: many
j_gene: TRBJ1-4
d_gene: -
v_gene: TRBV24-1
CDR3aa: CATSESAANEKLFF
CDR3nt: TGTGCCACCAGTGAATCCGCTGCTAATGAAAAACTGTTTTTT

abundance: -
j_gene: TRBJ2-1
d_gene: -
v_gene: TRBV29-1
CDR3aa: CSFGEQFF
CDR3nt: TGCAGCTTTGGTGAGCAGTTCTTC